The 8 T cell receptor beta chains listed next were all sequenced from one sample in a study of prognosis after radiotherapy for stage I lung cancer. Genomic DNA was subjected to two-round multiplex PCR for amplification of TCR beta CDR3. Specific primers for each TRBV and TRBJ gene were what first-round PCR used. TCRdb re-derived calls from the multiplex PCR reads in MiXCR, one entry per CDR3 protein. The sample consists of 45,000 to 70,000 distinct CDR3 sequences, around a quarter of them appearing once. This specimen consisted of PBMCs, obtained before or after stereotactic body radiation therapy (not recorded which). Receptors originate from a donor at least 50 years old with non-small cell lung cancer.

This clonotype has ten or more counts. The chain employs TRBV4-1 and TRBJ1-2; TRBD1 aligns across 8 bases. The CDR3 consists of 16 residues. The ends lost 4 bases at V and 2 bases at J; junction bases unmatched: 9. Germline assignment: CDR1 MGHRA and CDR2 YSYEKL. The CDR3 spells CASSPKSRGRNYGYTF. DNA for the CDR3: TGCGCCAGCAGCCCCAAGAGCAGGGGGCGCAACTATGGCTACACCTTC.

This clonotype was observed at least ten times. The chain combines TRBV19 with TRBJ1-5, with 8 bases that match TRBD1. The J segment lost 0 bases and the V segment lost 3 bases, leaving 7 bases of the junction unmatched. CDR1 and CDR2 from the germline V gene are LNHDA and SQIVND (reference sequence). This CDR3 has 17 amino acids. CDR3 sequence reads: CASSIRGTGYSNQPQHF. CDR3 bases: TGTGCCAGTAGTATTCGAGGGACAGGTTATAGCAATCAGCCCCAGCATTTT.

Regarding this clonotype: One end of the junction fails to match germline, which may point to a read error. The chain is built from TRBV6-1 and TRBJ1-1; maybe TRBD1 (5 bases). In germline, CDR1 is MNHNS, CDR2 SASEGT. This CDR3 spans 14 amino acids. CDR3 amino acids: CASGYGQVNTGAFF. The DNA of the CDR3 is TGTGCCAGCGGGTACGGACAAGTGAACACTGGAGCTTTCTTT.

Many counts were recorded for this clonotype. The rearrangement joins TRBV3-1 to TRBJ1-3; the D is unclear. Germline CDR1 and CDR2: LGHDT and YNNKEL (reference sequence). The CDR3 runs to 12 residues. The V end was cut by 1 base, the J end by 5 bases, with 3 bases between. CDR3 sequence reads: CASSQGRNTIYF. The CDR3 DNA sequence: TGTGCCAGCAGCCAAGGGCGAAACACCATATATTTT.

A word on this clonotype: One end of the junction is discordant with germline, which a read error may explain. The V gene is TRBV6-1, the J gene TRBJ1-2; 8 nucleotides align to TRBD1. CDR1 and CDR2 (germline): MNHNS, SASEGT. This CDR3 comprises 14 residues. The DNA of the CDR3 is TGTGCCAGCAGTGAAAGGCAGGGGGCTTGGGGCTACAAATTC. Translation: CASSERQGAWGYKF.

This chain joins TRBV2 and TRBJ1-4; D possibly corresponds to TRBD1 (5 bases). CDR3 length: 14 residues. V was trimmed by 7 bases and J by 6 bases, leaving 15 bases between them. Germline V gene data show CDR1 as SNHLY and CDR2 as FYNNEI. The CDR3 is CASIWGLGDEKLFF. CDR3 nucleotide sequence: TGTGCCAGCATATGGGGACTGGGTGATGAAAAACTGTTTTTT.

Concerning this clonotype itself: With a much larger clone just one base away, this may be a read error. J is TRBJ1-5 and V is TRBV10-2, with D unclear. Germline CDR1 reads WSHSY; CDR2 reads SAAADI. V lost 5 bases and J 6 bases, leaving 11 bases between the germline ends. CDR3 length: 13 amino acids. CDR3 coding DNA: TGCGCCAGCAGTCCCGTGCTCGGTCAGCCCCAGCATTTT. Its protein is CASSPVLGQPQHF.

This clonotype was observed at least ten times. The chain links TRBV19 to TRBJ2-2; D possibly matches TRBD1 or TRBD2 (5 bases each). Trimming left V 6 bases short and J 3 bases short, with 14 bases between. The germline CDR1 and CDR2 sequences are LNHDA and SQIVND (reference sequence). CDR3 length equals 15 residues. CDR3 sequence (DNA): TGTGCCAGTAGCGATCTCGGGGCCGACACCGGGGAGCTGTTTTTT. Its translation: CASSDLGADTGELFF. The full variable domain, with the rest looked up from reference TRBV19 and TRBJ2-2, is DGGITQSPKYLFRKEGQNVTLSCEQNLNHDAMYWYRQDPGQGLRLIYYSQIVNDFQKGDIAEGYSVSREKKESFPLTVTSAQKNPTAFYLCASSDLGADTGELFFGEGSRLTVL.